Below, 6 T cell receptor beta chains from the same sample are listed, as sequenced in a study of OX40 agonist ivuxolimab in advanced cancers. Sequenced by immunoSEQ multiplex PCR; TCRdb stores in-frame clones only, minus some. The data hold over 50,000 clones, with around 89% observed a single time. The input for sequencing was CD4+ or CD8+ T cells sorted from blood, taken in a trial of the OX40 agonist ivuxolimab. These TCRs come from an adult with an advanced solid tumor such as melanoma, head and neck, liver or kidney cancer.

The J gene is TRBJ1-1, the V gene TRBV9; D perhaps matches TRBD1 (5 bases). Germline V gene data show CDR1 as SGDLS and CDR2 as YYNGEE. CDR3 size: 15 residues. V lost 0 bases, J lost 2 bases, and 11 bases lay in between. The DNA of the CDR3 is TGTGCCAGCAGCGTAGGAACAGGCTTTAACACTGAAGCTTTCTTT. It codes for CASSVGTGFNTEAFF.

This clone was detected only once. The CDR3 DNA reads as TGTGCCAGCAGCTTAGGCGGCGGGACCTTCTCCTACAATGAGCAGTTCTTC. Translated: CASSLGGGTFSYNEQFF. The chain joins TRBV11-2 to TRBJ2-1, with a weak D call TRBD2 (6 bases). Germline assignment: CDR1 SGHAT and CDR2 FQNNGV. The ends were cut back, 1 base at V and 0 bases at J, with 13 bases in the middle. CDR3 length: 17 amino acids.

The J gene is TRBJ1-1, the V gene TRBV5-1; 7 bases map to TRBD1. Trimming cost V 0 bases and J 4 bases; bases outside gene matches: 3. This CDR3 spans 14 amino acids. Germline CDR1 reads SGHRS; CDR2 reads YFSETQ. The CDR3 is CASSLVTGTTEAFF. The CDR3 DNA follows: TGCGCCAGCAGCTTGGTGACAGGGACCACTGAAGCTTTCTTT.

The CDR3 DNA sequence: TGTGCCAGCAGTTCAGGACAGCGTTACGGGGAGCAGTACTTC. Translated: CASSSGQRYGEQYF. The chain uses TRBV27 and TRBJ2-7, with D perhaps TRBD1 (6 bases). The length of the CDR3 is 14 residues. Germline V gene data show CDR1 as MNHEY and CDR2 as SMNVEV (reference sequence). Deletions cut 4 bases from V and 7 bases from J, with 17 bases between.

The CDR3 here is CASSQDEEGSMGTEAFF. The DNA of the CDR3 is TGCGCCAGCAGCCAAGATGAGGAGGGATCCATGGGCACTGAAGCTTTCTTT. V gene TRBV4-3 combines with J gene TRBJ1-1; no clear D. V was shortened by 0 bases and J by 4 bases, with 18 bases between the two germline ends. CDR3 length: 17 residues. Per germline, CDR1 LGHNA and CDR2 YSLEER.

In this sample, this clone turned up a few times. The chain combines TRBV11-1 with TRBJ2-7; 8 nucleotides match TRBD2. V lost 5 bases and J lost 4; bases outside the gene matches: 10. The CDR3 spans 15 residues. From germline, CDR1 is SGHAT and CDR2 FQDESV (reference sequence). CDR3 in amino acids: CASSDPGGVSYEQYF. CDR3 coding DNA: TGTGCCAGCAGCGACCCGGGGGGGGTTAGTTACGAGCAGTACTTC. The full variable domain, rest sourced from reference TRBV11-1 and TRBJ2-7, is EAEVAQSPRYKITEKSQAVAFWCDPISGHATLYWYRQILGQGPELLVQFQDESVVDDSQLPKDRFSAERLKGVDSTLKIQPAELGDSAMYLCASSDPGGVSYEQYFGPGTRLTVT.